The 14 T cell receptor beta chains reported below all come from one sample, sequenced in a study of T cell responses to AZD1222 COVID-19 vaccine. Measured with immunoSEQ multiplex PCR; TCRdb has only the in-frame clones, and not every one. Of under 150,000 clones detected, about 87% appear once; the ten largest clones hold roughly 15%. Sequencing was performed on peripheral blood, taken on day 0 of AZD1222 vaccination. These receptors were taken from an adult in good health.

The rearrangement links TRBV2 to TRBJ1-5; D gene unclear. This CDR3 has 11 residues. The ends were cut back, 8 bases at V and 6 bases at J, with 8 bases in the middle. Looked up from germline, CDR1 is SNHLY and CDR2 is FYNNEI. This CDR3 is CASEISQPQHF. The CDR3 DNA reads as TGTGCCAGCGAGATAAGTCAGCCCCAGCATTTT.

The chain joins TRBV19 to TRBJ2-7; weak D call: TRBD2 (5 bases). The CDR3 loop spans 14 amino acids. Trimming removed 3 bases from V and 2 bases from J, with 11 bases in between. The germline V gene encodes CDR1 LNHDA and CDR2 SQIVND (reference sequence). The CDR3 here is CASSIGPAAYEQYF. In DNA form, the CDR3 reads TGTGCCAGTAGTATTGGGCCAGCGGCCTACGAGCAGTACTTC.

This clone showed up just once. This chain connects TRBV19 to TRBJ2-5; possibly TRBD1 or TRBD2 for D (6 bases each). Trimming removed 4 bases at V and 1 base at J, with 16 bases between. The CDR3 is 16 amino acids. Germline lookup yields CDR1 LNHDA and CDR2 SQIVND (reference sequence). The DNA for the CDR3 is TGTGCCAGTAGTAAACAAGGGGGGACGCTCCAAGAGACCCAGTACTTC. Translated: CASSKQGGTLQETQYF.

This clone turned up a few times. The genes are TRBV28 and TRBJ1-2; D possibly corresponds to TRBD1 (5 bases). CDR1 is MDHEN, CDR2 SYDVKM, per germline. There are 13 residues in the CDR3. The V gene lost 2 bases and the J gene lost 8 bases, with 12 bases spanning the gap. CDR3 amino acids: CASSLQGFMGYTF. The CDR3, as DNA: TGTGCCAGCAGTTTACAGGGTTTTATGGGCTACACCTTC.

A single count supports this clone. The chain employs TRBV27 and TRBJ1-6; 7 bases are a match to TRBD1. Germline-derived CDR1 and CDR2 are MNHEY and SMNVEV (reference sequence). This CDR3 has 16 amino acids. V shed 4 bases and J 9 bases; nucleotides not matched to a gene: 12. Here the CDR3 DNA reads TGTGCCAGCAGTTACTCCCAGACAGGGAGGGGTTCACCCCTCCACTTT. It translates to CASSYSQTGRGSPLHF.

This clone was counted once. The chain joins TRBV6-6 to TRBJ2-5; 7 bases match TRBD2. In germline, CDR1 is MNHNY, CDR2 SVGAGI (reference sequence). V was pared by 6 bases and J by 5 bases, with 3 bases of the junction left unmatched. The CDR3 runs to 12 residues. The CDR3 DNA follows: TGTGCCAGCAGCGGGGGAGGGGAGACCCAGTACTTC. It yields the protein CASSGGGETQYF.

The chain joins TRBV5-1 to TRBJ2-3; 11 nucleotides match TRBD2. This CDR3 has 17 amino acids. Trimming at V came to 5 bases and at J to 0 bases, leaving 8 bases not matched to a gene. Germline V gene sequence: CDR1 SGHRS, CDR2 YFSETQ. CDR3: CASRGLAGGPSTDTQYF. The CDR3 nucleotides are TGCGCCAGCAGGGGGCTAGCGGGGGGCCCTAGCACAGATACGCAGTATTTT.

The chain is built from TRBV9 and TRBJ1-4; TRBD1 is a possible D gene (5 bases). This CDR3 has 14 amino acids. With 4 bases removed from V and 4 bases from J, the gap between germline ends came to 11 bases. Germline loops: CDR1 SGDLS, CDR2 YYNGEE. The chain's CDR3 is CASSPRDGNEKLFF. The CDR3 DNA reads TGTGCCAGCAGCCCTCGGGACGGTAATGAAAAACTGTTTTTT.

This clone was seen more than once but under ten times. The V call is TRBV15, the J call TRBJ1-2; no clear D gene. Looked up from germline, CDR1 is LNHNV and CDR2 is YYDKDF (reference sequence). Deletions cut 0 bases from V and 4 bases from J, with 9 bases between. The CDR3 loop spans 14 amino acids. The CDR3 DNA is TGTGCCACCAGCAGAGATAAGAGGGTCTATGGCTACACCTTC. Amino acids: CATSRDKRVYGYTF.

This chain connects TRBV5-1 to TRBJ2-7; 8 bases align to TRBD1. Germline loops: CDR1 SGHRS, CDR2 YFSETQ. J was trimmed by 4 bases and V by 7 bases; bases with no gene match: 13. The CDR3 contains 15 residues. In DNA, the CDR3 is TGCGCCAGCCGCCTAACCCCGGGACAGGTGTACGAGCAGTACTTC. It codes for CASRLTPGQVYEQYF.

This sequence joins TRBV30 and TRBJ2-7; maybe TRBD1 (5 bases). The germline V gene encodes CDR1 GTSNPN and CDR2 SVGIG (reference sequence). This CDR3 is built from 13 residues. Trimming removed 4 bases from V and 6 bases from J, with 16 bases in between. This CDR3 is CAWNGQAPSEQYF. CDR3 DNA: TGTGCCTGGAACGGACAAGCCCCCTCCGAGCAGTACTTC.

The gene calls are TRBV6-1 and TRBJ1-2; D may be TRBD1 (5 bases). CDR3 length: 14 amino acids. Germline values: CDR1 MNHNS, CDR2 SASEGT. V lost 3 bases to trimming and J lost 5 bases, with 13 bases between them. CDR3 bases: TGTGCCAGCAGTGAGATGGTCGGGACTTATGGCTACACCTTC. Encoded protein: CASSEMVGTYGYTF.

V is TRBV13 and J is TRBJ1-5; possible D gene TRBD1, 5 bases. V lost 0 bases, J lost 7 bases, and 13 bases lay in between. The V gene's germline CDR1 is PRHDT and CDR2 FYEKMQ (reference sequence). The CDR3 consists of 15 residues. The CDR3 loop reads CASSLGGDLGQPQHF. In nucleotides, the CDR3 is TGTGCCAGCAGCTTAGGCGGGGACTTAGGGCAGCCCCAGCATTTT.

The genes are TRBV18 and TRBJ2-7; TRBD1 is a possible D gene (6 bases). From germline, CDR1 is KGHSH and CDR2 LQKENI. This CDR3 is built from 14 residues. Trimming pared 3 bases from V and 3 bases from J, leaving 12 bases between. CDR3 sequence reads: CASSPTGFDYEQYF. In DNA form, the CDR3 reads TGTGCCAGCTCACCGACAGGCTTTGACTACGAGCAGTACTTC.